Below, 25 T cell receptor beta chains from the same sample are listed, as sequenced in a study of Ad26.COV2.S vaccination and SARS-CoV-2 variants. Profiled with immunoSEQ multiplex PCR; TCRdb holds only in-frame clones, not every one. The sample has 350,000 to 500,000 clones, roughly 87% seen once. Regarding treatment: 19 received Ad26.COV2.S at low or high dose, single or two shots; roughly 5 received placebo; per-sample allocation not given. The samples were gathered on day 63 after the first injection of vaccine or placebo. The sample in question was peripheral blood, obtained in a trial of Ad26.COV2.S vaccine versus placebo. Receptors were obtained from a person between 18 and 59 years old who received the Ad26.COV2.S COVID-19 vaccine or a placebo.

The sample holds one count of this clone. The chain couples TRBV6-4 to TRBJ1-2; D uncertain. CDR1 MRHNA and CDR2 SNTAGT come from the germline V gene. The V end lost 3 bases, the J end lost 3 bases, and 17 bases lay between the germline ends. The CDR3 is 16 residues long. In DNA form, the CDR3 reads TGTGCCAGCAGTGAGAGATCCCCGGGAGAGGACTATGGCTACACCTTC. Translation: CASSERSPGEDYGYTF.

The genes are TRBV19 and TRBJ2-5; 7 bases fit TRBD1. V shed 5 bases and J 7 bases; nucleotides not matched to a gene: 13. Germline values: CDR1 LNHDA, CDR2 SQIVND (reference sequence). This CDR3 region has 15 residues. CDR3 protein: CASSPVDRATGTQYF. The CDR3, as DNA: TGTGCCAGTAGTCCAGTAGACAGGGCCACAGGGACCCAGTACTTC.

This sequence joins TRBV4-3 and TRBJ1-5, with D possibly being TRBD1 (6 bases). Germline V gene sequence: CDR1 LGHNA, CDR2 YSLEER. This CDR3 is 16 amino acids long. V was cut by 0 bases and J by 4 bases, with 13 bases left in between. The CDR3 nucleotides read TGCGCCAGCAGCCAAGATAGATTCAGGGGAAATCAGCCCCAGCATTTT. Translating it yields CASSQDRFRGNQPQHF.

This clone was seen a handful of times. The rearrangement links TRBV15 to TRBJ2-7; D gene ambiguous. V shed 1 base and J shed 0 bases, with 13 bases lying between them. The CDR3 is 16 residues long. Germline V gene lookup returns CDR1 LNHNV and CDR2 YYDKDF (reference sequence). The CDR3 DNA is TGTGCCACCAGCAGAGGTCGACTTCGGAACTCCTACGAGCAGTACGTC. The encoded protein is CATSRGRLRNSYEQYV.

V is TRBV7-9 and J is TRBJ2-7, with D perhaps matching TRBD1 (6 bases). The CDR3 loop spans 17 amino acids. Germline V lookup: CDR1 SEHNR, CDR2 FQNEAQ (reference sequence). Deletions cut 5 bases from V and 3 bases from J, with 23 bases between. The CDR3: CASSHILRGDTIYEQYF. DNA of the CDR3: TGTGCCAGCAGCCACATCCTACGTGGGGACACGATCTACGAGCAGTACTTC.

The chain has TRBV12-3 or TRBV12-4 and TRBJ2-1, with D possibly matching TRBD2 (6 bases). Trimming stripped 5 bases from V and 11 bases from J, with 13 bases between. The CDR3 sequence is 12 residues long. The CDR3 loop reads CASSPGVGKQFF. The DNA for the CDR3 is TGTGCCAGCAGTCCGGGGGTGGGGAAGCAGTTCTTC.

The chain combines TRBV5-1 with TRBJ2-7; D unresolved. CDR3 length: 14 amino acids. The V end lost 4 bases, the J end lost 2 bases, and 13 bases lay between the germline ends. CDR1 and CDR2 (germline): SGHRS, YFSETQ. CDR3 DNA sequence: TGCGCCAGCAGCCCCTCTCCCCCCACCTACGAGCAGTACTTC. Its translation: CASSPSPPTYEQYF.

This clone showed up just a few times. The chain employs TRBV19 and TRBJ1-6; TRBD1 might be the D (6 bases). The CDR3 loop spans 16 amino acids. V was shortened by 6 bases and J by 6 bases, with 18 bases between the two germline ends. In germline, CDR1 is LNHDA, CDR2 SQIVND (reference sequence). The CDR3 sequence is CASSKGPTGSNSPLHF. Written as DNA, the CDR3 is TGTGCCAGTAGCAAGGGGCCGACAGGATCTAATTCACCCCTCCACTTT.

For this clone: Other DNA sequences from this sample encode an identical CDR3 as well. The chain carries TRBV7-2 and TRBJ1-1; D is unclear. Trimming took 3 bases from V and 2 from J, leaving 7 bases between them. The CDR3 extends over 13 amino acids. From germline, CDR1 is SGHTA and CDR2 FQGNSA. The CDR3 spells CASSFWGNTEAFF. In DNA, the CDR3 is TGTGCCAGCAGCTTCTGGGGAAACACTGAAGCTTTCTTT.

The gene calls are TRBV7-9 and TRBJ1-6; D unresolved. Germline V lookup: CDR1 SEHNR, CDR2 FQNEAQ (reference sequence). With 1 base removed from V and 10 bases from J, the gap between germline ends came to 5 bases. The CDR3 has 12 amino acids. This CDR3 reads CASSLEHSPLHF. CDR3 coding DNA: TGTGCCAGCAGCTTAGAACACTCACCCCTCCACTTT.

The V gene is TRBV13, the J gene TRBJ2-2; no clear D gene. Trimming removed 5 bases at V and 5 bases at J, with 15 bases between. From germline, CDR1 is PRHDT and CDR2 FYEKMQ (reference sequence). This CDR3 comprises 15 residues. Here the CDR3 DNA reads TGTGCCAGCAGCACCCTCGGCCGGCCGACCGGGGAGCTGTTTTTT. As protein: CASSTLGRPTGELFF.

J is TRBJ2-5 and V is TRBV5-1; no reliable D call. CDR3 length equals 13 residues. Germline CDR1 SGHRS, CDR2 YFSETQ. V lost 0 bases to trimming and J lost 7 bases, with 10 bases between them. The CDR3, as DNA: TGCGCCAGCAGCTTGGAAGGGCGTCGGACCCAGTACTTC. As protein: CASSLEGRRTQYF.

The chain joins TRBV6-6 to TRBJ1-5; D remains ambiguous. Germline lookup yields CDR1 MNHNY and CDR2 SVGAGI (reference sequence). CDR3 length equals 15 residues. Between the trimmed V and J ends, which lost 2 bases and 5 bases, there was a span of 13 bases. The CDR3 coding sequence is TGTGCCAGCAGTTACGGAGAAAATTGGGATCAGCCCCAGCATTTT. Protein product: CASSYGENWDQPQHF.

The rearrangement joins TRBV9 to TRBJ1-1; no definite D call. This CDR3 is built from 15 residues. CDR1 SGDLS and CDR2 YYNGEE come from the germline V gene. V dropped 6 bases and J dropped 7 bases, with 22 bases sitting between them. The CDR3 nucleotides are TGTGCCAGCACCCCCGGCCCCAGTTCCACTAGTGAAGCTTTCTTT. Translation gives CASTPGPSSTSEAFF.

CDR3 loop: CASSQGPGANVLTF. CDR3 nucleotide sequence: TGCGCCAGCAGCCAGGGGCCTGGGGCCAACGTCCTGACTTTC. The rearrangement joins TRBV4-1 to TRBJ2-6, with D possibly being TRBD1 (5 bases). The ends were cut back, 3 bases at V and 2 bases at J, with 5 bases in the middle. CDR3 length equals 14 residues. Germline V CDR1 and CDR2: MGHRA, YSYEKL.

This chain connects TRBV18 to TRBJ2-1; no reliable D call. Trimming shortened V by 3 bases and J by 5 bases, and 8 bases separated the two germline ends. The CDR3 length is 13 residues. Germline CDR1 KGHSH, CDR2 LQKENI. The CDR3: CASSPARHNEQFF. CDR3 coding DNA: TGTGCCAGCTCACCCGCCCGGCACAATGAGCAGTTCTTC.

This clone was counted a few times. CDR3 sequence reads: CAWSVPSPNQPQHF. The CDR3 DNA follows: TGTGCCTGGAGTGTACCTAGTCCCAATCAGCCCCAGCATTTT. V usage is TRBV30 and J usage is TRBJ1-5, with unresolved D. V was trimmed by 0 bases and J by 3 bases, leaving 9 bases between them. The V gene's germline CDR1 is GTSNPN and CDR2 SVGIG (reference sequence). CDR3 length: 14 residues.

The rearrangement links TRBV5-5 to TRBJ2-1, with TRBD1 identical over 11 bases. The germline gives CDR1 SGHKS, CDR2 YYEKEE (reference sequence). Trimming took 0 bases from V and 4 from J; bases not matched to a gene: 3. The CDR3 sequence is 16 residues long. CDR3 loop: CASSLEGTGGYNEQFF. CDR3 DNA sequence: TGTGCCAGCAGCTTGGAAGGGACAGGGGGGTACAATGAGCAGTTCTTC.

V is TRBV3-1 (or the pseudogene TRBV3-2) and J is TRBJ1-3; D unresolved. The germline V and J ends were trimmed by 1 base and 4 bases, with 8 bases remaining between them. This CDR3 has 14 amino acids. CDR1 is LGHDT, CDR2 YNNKEL, per germline (reference sequence). The CDR3: CASSQVVLGNTIYF. The CDR3, as DNA: TGTGCCAGCAGCCAAGTAGTTCTGGGAAACACCATATATTTT.

The rearrangement links TRBV15 to TRBJ1-5; D gene uncertain. Germline V gene lookup returns CDR1 LNHNV and CDR2 YYDKDF (reference sequence). V gave up 1 base and J gave up 4 bases, with 8 bases separating them. This CDR3 is 14 amino acids long. CDR3 sequence: CATSRGGENQPQHF. CDR3 nucleotides: TGTGCCACCAGCAGAGGAGGAGAAAATCAGCCCCAGCATTTT.

As regards this clone: The sample carries other DNA sequences with the same CDR3. The chain links TRBV3-1 (or the pseudogene TRBV3-2) to TRBJ2-1; D ambiguous. The CDR3 is made up of 12 amino acids. CDR1 is LGHDT, CDR2 YNNKEL, per germline (reference sequence). V dropped 4 bases and J dropped 2 bases, with 3 bases sitting between them. The CDR3 spells CASSRTYNEQFF. The CDR3 nucleotides are TGTGCCAGCAGCCGAACCTACAATGAGCAGTTCTTC.

The CDR3 DNA is TGTGCCAGCAGCTTATACGGGGCGAATAATGAAAAACTGTTTTTT. Protein product: CASSLYGANNEKLFF. The rearrangement links TRBV11-2 to TRBJ1-4; D perhaps matches TRBD1 (5 bases). Per germline, CDR1 SGHAT and CDR2 FQNNGV. The V end lost 2 bases, the J end lost 4 bases, and 11 bases lay between the germline ends. The CDR3 spans 15 residues.

The J gene is TRBJ1-4, the V gene TRBV12-3 or TRBV12-4, with D unclear. The CDR3 loop spans 13 amino acids. With 2 bases removed from V and 11 bases from J, the gap between germline ends came to 12 bases. DNA for the CDR3: TGTGCCAGCAGTTTATCAGGAATTAGGAAACTGTTTTTT. This gives the protein CASSLSGIRKLFF.

This chain uses TRBV15 with TRBJ1-3; D is unclear. In germline, CDR1 is LNHNV, CDR2 YYDKDF (reference sequence). The CDR3 loop spans 13 amino acids. V dropped 5 bases and J dropped 0 bases, with 5 bases sitting between them. CDR3 nucleotides: TGTGCCACCAGCCGGGTCTCTGGAAACACCATATATTTT. As protein: CATSRVSGNTIYF.

V is TRBV7-9 and J is TRBJ1-2; D not certain. Trimming removed 4 bases from V and 3 bases from J, with 12 bases in between. The germline CDR1 and CDR2 sequences are SEHNR and FQNEAQ (reference sequence). This CDR3 has 14 amino acids. The CDR3 here is CASSWTSVHYGYTF. In nucleotides, the CDR3 is TGTGCCAGCAGCTGGACGAGTGTCCACTATGGCTACACCTTC.